This entry lists 3 T cell receptor beta chains sequenced from one sample in a study of T cells in Graves' hyperthyroidism and ophthalmopathy. From RNA transcripts, TCR beta CDR3 regions were amplified. Carried out on the TCR CDR3, a first-round RT-PCR used the HTBI primer set. TCRdb redid the calling of the multiplex PCR reads with MiXCR, one entry per CDR3 protein. The repertoire holds about 350,000 distinct CDR3 sequences, with approximately 19% as singletons. The sample consisted of blood. The receptor set was obtained from a woman aged 18-29 years with Graves' hyperthyroidism.

This chain joins TRBV6-1 and TRBJ2-5; 10 bases line up with TRBD1. Germline loops: CDR1 MNHNS, CDR2 SASEGT. Losses at the gene ends were 7 bases for V and 5 bases for J; bases not matched to a gene: 7. The CDR3 totals 14 residues. CDR3 residues: CASTTGQGWETQYF. In DNA, the CDR3 is TGTGCCAGCACCACGGGACAGGGGTGGGAGACCCAGTACTTC.

This clonotype was counted only a few times. V usage is TRBV7-8 and J usage is TRBJ2-7; the match to TRBD2 covers 9 bases. This CDR3 spans 16 amino acids. The V gene's germline CDR1 is SGHVS and CDR2 FQNEAQ. Trimming cost V 1 base and J 2 bases; bases outside gene matches: 6. The CDR3 spells CASSLGISGGPYEQYF. The CDR3 DNA sequence: TGTGCCAGCAGCTTAGGAATTAGCGGGGGCCCCTACGAGCAGTACTTC.

This clonotype was observed at least ten times. The rearrangement uses TRBV6-5 and TRBJ2-7, with D possibly being TRBD1 or TRBD2 (5 bases each). The germline V gene encodes CDR1 MNHEY and CDR2 SVGAGI. CDR3 length: 14 residues. Between the trimmed V and J ends, which lost 6 bases and 4 bases, there was a span of 16 bases. CDR3 nucleotides: TGTGCCAGCAGCTCTACCGGGGCCTTATACGAGCAGTACTTC. As protein: CASSSTGALYEQYF.